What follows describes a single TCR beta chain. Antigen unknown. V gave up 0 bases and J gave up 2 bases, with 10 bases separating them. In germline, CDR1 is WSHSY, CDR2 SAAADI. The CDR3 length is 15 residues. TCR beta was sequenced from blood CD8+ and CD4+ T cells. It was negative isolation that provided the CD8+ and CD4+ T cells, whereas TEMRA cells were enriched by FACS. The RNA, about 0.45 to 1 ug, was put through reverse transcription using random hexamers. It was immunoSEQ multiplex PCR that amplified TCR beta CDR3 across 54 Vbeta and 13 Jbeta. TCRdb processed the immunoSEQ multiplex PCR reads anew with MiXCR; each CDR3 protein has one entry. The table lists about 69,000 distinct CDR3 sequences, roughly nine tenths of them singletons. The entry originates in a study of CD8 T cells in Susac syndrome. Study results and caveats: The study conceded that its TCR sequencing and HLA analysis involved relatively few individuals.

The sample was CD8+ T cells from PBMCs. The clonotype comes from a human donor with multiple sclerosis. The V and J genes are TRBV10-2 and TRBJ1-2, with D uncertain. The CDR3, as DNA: TGCGCCAGCAGTGAGTCTTATTTCACGAACTATGGCTACACCTTC. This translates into CASSESYFTNYGYTF.